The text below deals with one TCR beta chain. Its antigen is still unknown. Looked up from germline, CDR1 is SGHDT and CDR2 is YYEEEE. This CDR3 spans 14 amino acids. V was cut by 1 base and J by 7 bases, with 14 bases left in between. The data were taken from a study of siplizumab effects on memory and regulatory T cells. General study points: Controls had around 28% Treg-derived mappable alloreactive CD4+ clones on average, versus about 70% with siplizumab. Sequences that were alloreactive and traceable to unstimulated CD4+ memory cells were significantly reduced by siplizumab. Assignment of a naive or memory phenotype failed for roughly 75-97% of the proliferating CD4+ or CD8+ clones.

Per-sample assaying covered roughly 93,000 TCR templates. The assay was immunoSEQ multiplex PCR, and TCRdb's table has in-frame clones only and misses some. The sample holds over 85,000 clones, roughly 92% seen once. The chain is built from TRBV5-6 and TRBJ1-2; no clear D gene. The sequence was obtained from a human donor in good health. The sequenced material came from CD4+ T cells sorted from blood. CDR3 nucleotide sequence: TGTGCCAGCAGCTTGTGGGTAATAGGGTTTGGCTACACCTTC. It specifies CASSLWVIGFGYTF.